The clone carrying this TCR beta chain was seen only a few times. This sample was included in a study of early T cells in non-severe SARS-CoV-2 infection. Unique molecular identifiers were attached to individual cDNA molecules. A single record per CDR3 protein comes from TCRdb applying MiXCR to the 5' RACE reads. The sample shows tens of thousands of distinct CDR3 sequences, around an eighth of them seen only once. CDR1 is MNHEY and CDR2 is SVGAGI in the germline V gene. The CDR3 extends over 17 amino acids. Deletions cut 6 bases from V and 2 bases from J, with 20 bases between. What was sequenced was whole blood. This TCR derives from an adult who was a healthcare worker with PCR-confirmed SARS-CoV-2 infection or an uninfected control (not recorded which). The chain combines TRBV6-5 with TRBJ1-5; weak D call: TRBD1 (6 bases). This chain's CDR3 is CASRGAKGVGGNQPQHF. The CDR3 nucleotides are TGTGCCAGCAGGGGGGCAAAGGGCGTCGGTGGCAATCAGCCCCAGCATTTT.